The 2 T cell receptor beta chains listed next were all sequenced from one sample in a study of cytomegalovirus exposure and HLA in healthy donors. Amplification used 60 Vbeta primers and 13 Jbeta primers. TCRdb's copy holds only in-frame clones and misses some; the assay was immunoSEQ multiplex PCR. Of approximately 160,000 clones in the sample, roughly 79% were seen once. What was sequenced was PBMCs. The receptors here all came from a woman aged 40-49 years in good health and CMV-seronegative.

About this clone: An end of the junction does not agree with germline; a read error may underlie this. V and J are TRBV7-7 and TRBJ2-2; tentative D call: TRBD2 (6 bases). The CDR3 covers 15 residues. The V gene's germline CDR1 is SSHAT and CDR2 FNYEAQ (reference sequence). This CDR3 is CASSLGLARDGELFF. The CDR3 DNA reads TGTGCTAGCAGCCTTGGCCTAGCGAGGGACGGGGAGCTGTTTTTT.

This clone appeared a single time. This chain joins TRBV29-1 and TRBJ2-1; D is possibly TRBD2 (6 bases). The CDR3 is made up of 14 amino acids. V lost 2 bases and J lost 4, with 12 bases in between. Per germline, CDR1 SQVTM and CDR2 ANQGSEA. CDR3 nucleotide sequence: TGCAGCGTTGAATTTCGGAGGGTTTACAATGAGCAGTTCTTC. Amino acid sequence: CSVEFRRVYNEQFF.